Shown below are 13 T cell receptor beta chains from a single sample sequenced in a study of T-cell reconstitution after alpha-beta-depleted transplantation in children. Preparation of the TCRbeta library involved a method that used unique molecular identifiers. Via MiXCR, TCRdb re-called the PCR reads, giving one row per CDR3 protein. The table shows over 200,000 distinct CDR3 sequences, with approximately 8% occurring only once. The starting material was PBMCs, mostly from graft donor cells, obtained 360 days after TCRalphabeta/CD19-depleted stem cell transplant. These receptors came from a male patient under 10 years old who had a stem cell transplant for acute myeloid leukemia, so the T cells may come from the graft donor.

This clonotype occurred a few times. This chain's CDR3 is CASSFGTDYEQYF. CDR3 nucleotides: TGTGCCAGTAGTTTCGGGACGGACTACGAGCAGTACTTC. The rearrangement joins TRBV19 to TRBJ2-7; D is perhaps TRBD1 or TRBD2 (5 bases each). There are 13 residues in the CDR3. Trimming stripped 5 bases from V and 3 bases from J, with 11 bases between. Germline CDR1 and CDR2: LNHDA and SQIVND (reference sequence).

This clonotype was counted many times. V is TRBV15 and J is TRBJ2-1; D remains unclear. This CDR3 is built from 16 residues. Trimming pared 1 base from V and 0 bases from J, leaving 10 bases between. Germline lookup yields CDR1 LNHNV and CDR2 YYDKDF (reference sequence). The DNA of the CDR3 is TGTGCCACCAGCAGAGTTGCTAGGCGCTCCTACAATGAGCAGTTCTTC. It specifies CATSRVARRSYNEQFF.

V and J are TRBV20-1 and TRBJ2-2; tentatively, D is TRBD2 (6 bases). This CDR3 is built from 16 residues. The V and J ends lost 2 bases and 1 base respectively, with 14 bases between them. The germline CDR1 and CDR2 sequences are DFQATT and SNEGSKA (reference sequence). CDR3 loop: CSARLREKRNTGELFF. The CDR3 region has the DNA TGCAGTGCTAGATTACGGGAGAAGCGGAACACCGGGGAGCTGTTTTTT.

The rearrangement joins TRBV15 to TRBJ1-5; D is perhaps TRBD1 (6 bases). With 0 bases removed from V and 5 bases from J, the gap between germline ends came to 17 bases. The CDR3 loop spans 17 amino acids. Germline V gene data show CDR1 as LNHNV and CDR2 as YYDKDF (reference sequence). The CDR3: CATSRDRGTLYDQPQHF. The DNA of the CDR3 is TGTGCCACCAGCAGAGATAGGGGGACCCTATACGATCAGCCCCAGCATTTT.

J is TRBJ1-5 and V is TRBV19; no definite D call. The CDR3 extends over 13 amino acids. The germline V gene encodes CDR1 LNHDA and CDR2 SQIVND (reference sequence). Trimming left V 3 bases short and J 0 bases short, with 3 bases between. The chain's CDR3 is CASSMASNQPQHF. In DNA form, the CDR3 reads TGTGCCAGTAGTATGGCTAGCAATCAGCCCCAGCATTTT.

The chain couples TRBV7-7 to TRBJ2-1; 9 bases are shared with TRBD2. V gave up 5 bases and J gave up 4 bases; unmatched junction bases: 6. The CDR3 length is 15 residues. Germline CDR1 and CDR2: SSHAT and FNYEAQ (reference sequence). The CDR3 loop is CASSPGLARYNEQFF. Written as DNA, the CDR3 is TGTGCCAGCAGCCCCGGACTAGCGAGATACAATGAGCAGTTCTTC.

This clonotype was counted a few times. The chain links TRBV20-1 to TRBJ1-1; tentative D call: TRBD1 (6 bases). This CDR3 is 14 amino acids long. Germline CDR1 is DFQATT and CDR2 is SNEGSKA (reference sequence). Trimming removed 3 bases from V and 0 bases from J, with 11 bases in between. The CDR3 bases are TGCAGTGCTAGGTCAGGGGCGTTGAACACTGAAGCTTTCTTT. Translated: CSARSGALNTEAFF.

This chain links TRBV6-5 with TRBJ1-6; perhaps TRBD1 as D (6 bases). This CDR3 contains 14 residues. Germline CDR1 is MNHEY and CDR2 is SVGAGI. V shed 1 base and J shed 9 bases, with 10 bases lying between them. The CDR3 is CASSYLAGASPLHF. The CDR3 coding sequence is TGTGCCAGCAGTTACTTAGCAGGGGCTTCACCCCTCCACTTT.

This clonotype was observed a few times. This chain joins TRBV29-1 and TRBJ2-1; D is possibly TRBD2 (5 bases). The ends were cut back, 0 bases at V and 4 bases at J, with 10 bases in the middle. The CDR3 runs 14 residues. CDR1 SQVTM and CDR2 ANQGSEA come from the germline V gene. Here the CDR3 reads CSVEDKRSYNEQFF. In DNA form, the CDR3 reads TGCAGCGTTGAAGATAAGCGGTCTTACAATGAGCAGTTCTTC.

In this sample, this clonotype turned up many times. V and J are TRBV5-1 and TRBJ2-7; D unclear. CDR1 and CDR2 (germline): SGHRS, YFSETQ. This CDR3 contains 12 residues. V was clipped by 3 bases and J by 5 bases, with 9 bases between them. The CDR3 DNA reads TGCGCCAGCAGCTATAACTTGGACGAGCAGTACTTC. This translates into CASSYNLDEQYF.

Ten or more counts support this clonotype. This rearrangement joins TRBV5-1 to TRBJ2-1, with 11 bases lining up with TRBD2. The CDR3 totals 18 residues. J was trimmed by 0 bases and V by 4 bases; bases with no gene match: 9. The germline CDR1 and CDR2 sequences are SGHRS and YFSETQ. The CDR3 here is CASSPGTSGLLSYNEQFF. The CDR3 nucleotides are TGCGCCAGCAGCCCCGGGACTAGCGGACTTCTCTCCTACAATGAGCAGTTCTTC.

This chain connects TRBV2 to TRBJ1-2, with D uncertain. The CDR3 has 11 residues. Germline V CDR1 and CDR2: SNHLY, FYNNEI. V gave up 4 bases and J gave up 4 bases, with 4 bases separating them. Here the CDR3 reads CASSGPYGYTF. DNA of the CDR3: TGTGCCAGCAGTGGACCCTATGGCTACACCTTC.

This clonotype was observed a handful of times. The CDR3 region is CASSLVSGLLNTGELFF. The CDR3, as DNA: TGTGCCAGCAGCTTAGTATCTGGACTACTAAACACCGGGGAGCTGTTTTTT. The V and J genes are TRBV7-6 and TRBJ2-2, with D possibly matching TRBD2 (6 bases). Germline CDR1 is SGHVS and CDR2 is FNYEAQ. CDR3 length equals 17 residues. V dropped 1 base and J dropped 2 bases, with 14 bases sitting between them. The full variable domain, in which reference TRBV7-6 and TRBJ2-2 provide the parts outside the CDR3, is GAGVSQSPRYKVTKRGQDVALRCDPISGHVSLYWYRQALGQGPEFLTYFNYEAQQDKSGLPNDRFSAERPEGSISTLTIQRTEQRDSAMYRCASSLVSGLLNTGELFFGEGSRLTVL.